This entry lists 28 T cell receptor beta chains sequenced from one sample in a study of regulatory and conventional T cells in RAG deficiency. Profiling relied on immunoSEQ multiplex PCR, and the TCRdb table lists in-frame clones only, not all of them. The sample carries approximately 10,000 clones, approximately 94% recorded once. Blood CD4+ CD25-high CD127-low regulatory T cells supplied the genomic DNA template. These data were likewise used in another study, on regulatory T cells. As that study records: The primer mix had 52 TRBV and 13 TRBJ primers.

The sample comprised CD127- CD25+ CD4+ Tregs sorted from blood. The source of these receptors is a human donor in good health.

This chain uses TRBV18 with TRBJ2-1, with D perhaps matching TRBD2 (6 bases). The V gene lost 2 bases and the J gene lost 6 bases, with 23 bases spanning the gap. The CDR3 runs to 18 residues. Germline CDR1 and CDR2: KGHSH and LQKENI. The CDR3 DNA follows: TGTGCCAGCTCACCATCCAGAGCGGGTAGCTTGGGGCTCAATGAGCAGTTCTTC. The encoded protein is CASSPSRAGSLGLNEQFF. Full variable domain (rest looked up from reference TRBV18 and TRBJ2-1): NAGVMQNPRHLVRRRGQEARLRCSPMKGHSHVYWYRQLPEEGLKFMVYLQKENIIDESGMPKERFSAEFPKEGPSILRIQQVVRGDSAAYFCASSPSRAGSLGLNEQFFGPGTRLTVL.

V gene TRBV6-6 combines with J gene TRBJ2-5, with D possibly being TRBD2 (5 bases). Germline V gene sequence: CDR1 MNHNY, CDR2 SVGAGI (reference sequence). V lost 7 bases and J 4 bases, leaving 13 bases between the germline ends. The CDR3 spans 13 residues. In DNA form, the CDR3 reads TGTGCCAGCACGGACCGCCGGGGAGAGACCCAGTACTTC. Translating gives CASTDRRGETQYF.

The chain combines TRBV6-5 with TRBJ2-1, with 9 bases fitting TRBD1. This CDR3 has 15 residues. Germline CDR1 reads MNHEY; CDR2 reads SVGAGI. Losses at the gene ends were 6 bases for V and 1 base for J; bases not matched to a gene: 4. The CDR3 here is CASRPGTGSYNEQFF. The CDR3 DNA reads as TGTGCCAGCAGGCCCGGGACAGGGTCCTACAATGAGCAGTTCTTC.

The genes are TRBV5-6 and TRBJ2-1; TRBD2 matches 16 bases. This CDR3 spans 18 amino acids. The V gene end was trimmed by 0 bases and the J gene end by 4 bases; junction bases not matched to a gene: 4. The V gene's germline CDR1 is SGHDT and CDR2 YYEEEE. The DNA for the CDR3 is TGTGCCAGCAGCTTGGCCGGGACTAGCGGGGGGGTTTACAATGAGCAGTTCTTC. This gives the protein CASSLAGTSGGVYNEQFF.

This chain uses TRBV4-2 with TRBJ2-7, with TRBD2 identical over 11 bases. Germline V gene data show CDR1 as LGHNA and CDR2 as YNFKEQ. Losses at the gene ends were 2 bases for V and 5 bases for J; bases not matched to a gene: 8. CDR3 length equals 16 residues. CDR3 loop: CASSQHFSGGAHEQYF. The CDR3 nucleotides read TGTGCCAGCAGCCAACACTTTAGCGGGGGGGCCCACGAGCAGTACTTC.

V gene TRBV7-9 combines with J gene TRBJ2-7; D possibly corresponds to TRBD2 (6 bases). This CDR3 region has 14 residues. V was pared by 5 bases and J by 0 bases, with 11 bases between. CDR1 is SEHNR, CDR2 FQNEAQ, per germline (reference sequence). The CDR3 DNA is TGTGCCAGCAGCCGGGACTGGTCCTCCTACGAGCAGTACTTC. It translates to CASSRDWSSYEQYF.

The chain uses TRBV27 and TRBJ2-1, with D possibly being TRBD2 (7 bases). CDR3 length: 15 amino acids. Germline V CDR1 and CDR2: MNHEY, SMNVEV (reference sequence). The germline V and J ends were trimmed by 5 bases and 6 bases, with 17 bases remaining between them. CDR3 protein: CASSPIGGGANEQFF. CDR3 nucleotide sequence: TGTGCCAGCAGTCCCATAGGAGGGGGGGCCAATGAGCAGTTCTTC.

A remark on this clone: Sequence at one end of the junction differs from germline and may be a read error. The gene calls are TRBV19 and TRBJ1-5, with no clear D. The CDR3 consists of 13 residues. Germline V gives CDR1 LNHDA, CDR2 SQIVND (reference sequence). The CDR3, as DNA: TGTGCCAGTAGGATAGGGTCCGGTCAGCCCCAGCATTTT. It yields the protein CASRIGSGQPQHF.

The V gene is TRBV14, the J gene TRBJ1-2, with D perhaps matching TRBD1 (6 bases). Germline CDR1 is SGHDN and CDR2 is FVKESK. This CDR3 spans 13 amino acids. The V and J ends lost 2 bases and 10 bases respectively, with 14 bases between them. The CDR3 DNA reads TGTGCCAGCAGCCAAAGACAGGTCACCTCCTACACCTTC. Its protein product is CASSQRQVTSYTF.

The rearrangement links TRBV5-1 to TRBJ1-1, with 7 bases fitting TRBD1. The CDR3 is 14 residues long. From germline, CDR1 is SGHRS and CDR2 YFSETQ. V was pared by 7 bases and J by 1 base, with 7 bases of the junction left unmatched. CDR3 bases: TGCGCCAGCTGGAAGGGACAGCCGAACACTGAAGCTTTCTTT. Translation gives CASWKGQPNTEAFF. Full variable domain (outside the CDR3, taken from reference TRBV5-1 and TRBJ1-1): KAGVTQTPRYLIKTRGQQVTLSCSPISGHRSVSWYQQTPGQGLQFLFEYFSETQRNKGNFPGRFSGRQFSNSRSEMNVSTLELGDSALYLCASWKGQPNTEAFFGQGTRLTVV.

This chain connects TRBV6-5 to TRBJ1-1; 9 bases fit TRBD1. The CDR3 is 14 amino acids. Germline CDR1 MNHEY, CDR2 SVGAGI. Unmatched junction bases numbered 2, after V lost 6 bases and J lost 0 bases. The CDR3 region is CASRGTGLNTEAFF. The DNA of the CDR3 is TGTGCCAGCAGGGGGACAGGGCTGAACACTGAAGCTTTCTTT.

On this clone itself: Compared with germline, one end of the junction differs, possibly owing to a read error. The sample has other DNA sequences that encode this CDR3 too. V is TRBV4-1 and J is TRBJ1-6; D unclear. Germline assignment: CDR1 MGHRA and CDR2 YSYEKL. The CDR3 totals 18 residues. The CDR3, as DNA: TGCGCCAGCAGCCAAGGATGGTCGGCCAGGAAAATCCATTCCCCCCTCCACTTT. This encodes CASSQGWSARKIHSPLHF.

CDR3 in DNA: TGTGCCAGTAGTACCCGACTAGCGGGGGGGGCAGAGACCCAGTACTTC. Translation gives CASSTRLAGGAETQYF. The chain joins TRBV19 to TRBJ2-5, with TRBD2 matching 14 bases. Trimming removed 4 bases from V and 4 bases from J; junction bases left unmatched: 5. CDR3 size: 16 residues. Germline values: CDR1 LNHDA, CDR2 SQIVND (reference sequence).

The chain combines TRBV5-5 with TRBJ1-4, with D possibly being TRBD1 (5 bases). The CDR3 covers 14 residues. CDR1 and CDR2 from the germline V gene are SGHKS and YYEKEE (reference sequence). V was cut by 6 bases and J by 8 bases, with 17 bases left in between. Here the CDR3 DNA reads TGTGCCAGCACCCGGGGGGACCAAAGAGAAAAACTGTTTTTT. Encoded protein: CASTRGDQREKLFF. The full variable domain, completed using reference TRBV5-5 and TRBJ1-4, is DAGVTQSPTHLIKTRGQQVTLRCSPISGHKSVSWYQQVLGQGPQFIFQYYEKEERGRGNFPDRFSARQFPNYSSELNVNALLLGDSALYLCASTRGDQREKLFFGSGTQLSVL.

The V gene is TRBV6-1, the J gene TRBJ1-2, with 8 bases fitting TRBD1. Germline-derived CDR1 and CDR2 are MNHNS and SASEGT. There are 15 residues in the CDR3. Trimming removed 4 bases from V and 4 bases from J; junction bases left unmatched: 8. CDR3 DNA sequence: TGTGCCAGCAGTGCCCGGACAGGGTGGGTCTATGGCTACACCTTC. Protein product: CASSARTGWVYGYTF.

CDR3 amino acids: CASSLGRDTEAFF. The DNA of the CDR3 is TGCGCCAGCAGCTTGGGCAGGGACACTGAAGCTTTCTTT. The V call is TRBV5-1, the J call TRBJ1-1, with a tentative D call TRBD1 (5 bases). Germline CDR1 reads SGHRS; CDR2 reads YFSETQ. The ends were cut back, 0 bases at V and 3 bases at J, with 6 bases in the middle. CDR3 length: 13 amino acids.

The chain recombines TRBV5-4 with TRBJ2-3; 9 nucleotides agree with TRBD1. CDR1 and CDR2 (germline): SGHNT, YYREEE (reference sequence). This CDR3 contains 18 residues. The junction had 18 bases not matched to a gene; V was cut back by 6 bases and J by 4 bases. The CDR3 nucleotides are TGTGCCAGCACCGGTTACGGGACAGGGCCACTACTTTCAGATACGCAGTATTTT. The encoded protein is CASTGYGTGPLLSDTQYF. Full variable domain (remainder filled in from reference TRBV5-4 and TRBJ2-3): ETGVTQSPTHLIKTRGQQVTLRCSSQSGHNTVSWYQQALGQGPQFIFQYYREEENGRGNFPPRFSGLQFPNYSSELNVNALELDDSALYLCASTGYGTGPLLSDTQYFGPGTRLTVL.

The rearrangement joins TRBV11-1 to TRBJ2-7, with TRBD1 matching 8 bases. CDR1 and CDR2 (germline): SGHAT, FQDESV (reference sequence). Losses at the gene ends were 3 bases for V and 2 bases for J; bases not matched to a gene: 9. The CDR3 is 16 residues long. For the CDR3, the DNA is TGTGCCAGCAGCTTGTTGTCAGGGGGCCTAACCTACGAGCAGTACTTC. Translation gives CASSLLSGGLTYEQYF.

This CDR3 is CASSFPRGNEQFF. CDR3 bases: TGCGCCAGCAGCTTCCCCAGGGGGAATGAGCAGTTCTTC. This chain joins TRBV5-1 and TRBJ2-1, with TRBD1 identical over 7 bases. The V and J ends lost 2 bases and 7 bases, in that order; junction bases with no gene match: 3. In germline, CDR1 is SGHRS, CDR2 YFSETQ. The CDR3 spans 13 residues.

The genes are TRBV7-9 and TRBJ1-2; 9 bases are shared with TRBD1. With V trimmed by 3 bases and J by 8 bases, 4 bases remained unmatched. Germline-derived CDR1 and CDR2 are SEHNR and FQNEAQ (reference sequence). This CDR3 has 13 amino acids. In DNA form, the CDR3 reads TGTGCCAGCAGCTTCCGGACAGGGGACGGCTACACCTTC. Encoded protein: CASSFRTGDGYTF. The variable domain in full, with the rest retrieved from reference TRBV7-9 and TRBJ1-2, is DTGVSQNPRHKITKRGQNVTFRCDPISEHNRLYWYRQTLGQGPEFLTYFQNEAQLEKSRLLSDRFSAERPKGSFSTLEIQRTEQGDSAMYLCASSFRTGDGYTFGSGTRLTVV.

V usage is TRBV6-5 and J usage is TRBJ2-1; the match to TRBD2 covers 8 bases. Germline V gene lookup returns CDR1 MNHEY and CDR2 SVGAGI. CDR3 length equals 16 residues. Unmatched junction bases numbered 5, after V lost 2 bases and J lost 2 bases. Written as DNA, the CDR3 is TGTGCCAGCAGTTACCGTTCCGGGGGGGCCTACAATGAGCAGTTCTTC. Encoded protein: CASSYRSGGAYNEQFF.

The chain joins TRBV7-9 to TRBJ1-5; 10 bases are shared with TRBD1. Germline lookup yields CDR1 SEHNR and CDR2 FQNEAQ (reference sequence). J lost 2 bases, V lost 5 bases, and 3 bases had no gene match. This CDR3 contains 15 residues. CDR3 sequence: CASSMTGGGNQPQHF. For the CDR3, the DNA is TGTGCCAGCAGCATGACAGGGGGCGGCAATCAGCCCCAGCATTTT.

This clone was counted a single time. The chain has TRBV27 and TRBJ1-2, with a possible D match to TRBD1 (5 bases). Germline CDR1 MNHEY, CDR2 SMNVEV (reference sequence). The CDR3 totals 13 residues. V lost 0 bases and J 6 bases, leaving 8 bases between the germline ends. CDR3: CASSLSRRDGYTF. CDR3 DNA sequence: TGTGCCAGCAGTTTATCTCGCAGGGATGGCTACACCTTC.

A remark on this clone: Compared with germline, one end of the junction differs, possibly owing to a read error. The chain recombines TRBV7-7 with TRBJ2-3, with D unclear. The CDR3 loop spans 13 amino acids. Per the germline V gene, CDR1 is SSHAT and CDR2 is FNYEAQ (reference sequence). The CDR3 DNA reads as TGTGCTAGCAGCTTAGCACTCACAGATACGCAGTATTTT. Translating gives CASSLALTDTQYF.

The J gene is TRBJ2-7, the V gene TRBV6-5; D perhaps matches TRBD1 (5 bases). This CDR3 contains 15 residues. Germline assignment: CDR1 MNHEY and CDR2 SVGAGI. The V gene lost 0 bases and the J gene lost 3 bases, with 12 bases spanning the gap. CDR3 amino acids: CASSYSGRVYYEQYF. In nucleotides, the CDR3 is TGTGCCAGCAGTTACTCGGGCAGGGTGTACTACGAGCAGTACTTC.

V is TRBV10-3 and J is TRBJ2-7, with 7 bases lining up with TRBD1. CDR1 ENHRY and CDR2 SYGVKD come from the germline V gene. J lost 4 bases, V lost 5 bases, and 8 bases had no gene match. The CDR3 sequence is 14 residues long. The CDR3 region has the DNA TGTGCCATCAGTCTCGTTTCACAGGGGTACGAGCAGTACTTC. Translated, it gives CAISLVSQGYEQYF.

V is TRBV6-5 and J is TRBJ2-7; no clear D. This CDR3 spans 13 amino acids. The germline V gene has CDR1 MNHEY and CDR2 SVGAGI. The V and J ends lost 6 bases and 0 bases respectively, with 9 bases between them. The DNA for the CDR3 is TGTGCCAGCAGGCCCCCCAGCTCCTACGAGCAGTACTTC. Protein sequence: CASRPPSSYEQYF.

The chain carries TRBV4-1 and TRBJ2-2; 12 nucleotides align to TRBD2. The V segment lost 6 bases and the J segment 7 bases; nucleotides outside the gene matches: 3. The CDR3 is made up of 14 amino acids. Germline CDR1 reads MGHRA; CDR2 reads YSYEKL. CDR3 nucleotides: TGCGCCAGCAGGTTGACTAGCGGGGGCGGGGAGCTGTTTTTT. It yields the protein CASRLTSGGGELFF.